This TCR beta chain was retrieved from a study of cytomegalovirus exposure and HLA in healthy donors. Study in general: Unique TCR beta sequences numbering approximately 120 million came from around 180 million T cells in an earlier analysis. Findings and limits, study-wide: As a later analysis showed, a missense DCLRE1C variant was linked to trimming of TCR beta V- and J-genes. Cytomegalovirus association was assigned to about 150 TCR beta chains.

The CDR3 totals 13 residues. The V gene lost 4 bases and the J gene lost 2 bases, with 8 bases spanning the gap. Germline V gives CDR1 SGHAT, CDR2 FQNNGV. In regard to this clone: Its antigen remains unidentified. The same CDR3 arises from other DNA sequences in this sample as well.

PCR employed 60 Vbeta and 13 Jbeta primers. Method: immunoSEQ multiplex PCR; TCRdb's copy keeps in-frame clones and lacks some. The repertoire holds fewer than 70,000 clones, 74% seen once, with 11% in the top ten. The chain employs TRBV11-2 and TRBJ1-2; tentatively, D is TRBD1 (6 bases). The TCR originated in a woman in her fifties or sixties in good health and CMV-seropositive. Specimen: PBMCs. CDR3 sequence (DNA): TGTGCCAGCAGCTCGACAGGAAACTATGGCTACACCTTC. This encodes CASSSTGNYGYTF.